This TCR beta chain was recorded in a study of long-term antiretroviral therapy in people with HIV. Overall study findings and caveats: Once patients were on ART, diversity went higher but still fell short of transplant donor controls.

V dropped 6 bases and J dropped 2 bases, with 7 bases sitting between them. Germline CDR1 SGHRS, CDR2 YFSETQ. The CDR3 runs 12 residues. Worth noting for this clone: No antigen is known for it.

Running of the v3.0 immunoSEQ assay took place at survey level. The assay was immunoSEQ multiplex PCR, and TCRdb's table has in-frame clones only and misses some. The sample consists of about 33,000 clones, about 80% of them appearing once. The sequence was collected from a woman aged 45-65 years with HIV. The chain has TRBV5-1 and TRBJ2-3; no definite D call. Source: unsorted PBMCs, taken 2 years after starting antiretroviral therapy. The CDR3 here is CASTGDTDTQYF. The CDR3 DNA reads TGCGCCAGCACGGGTGACACAGATACGCAGTATTTT. Full variable domain (outside the CDR3, taken from reference TRBV5-1 and TRBJ2-3): KAGVTQTPRYLIKTRGQQVTLSCSPISGHRSVSWYQQTPGQGLQFLFEYFSETQRNKGNFPGRFSGRQFSNSRSEMNVSTLELGDSALYLCASTGDTDTQYFGPGTRLTVL.